One T cell receptor (beta chain) is described in this entry. Its antigen remains unidentified. The data are from a study of shared clonotypes between healthy human individuals. Findings and limits, study-wide: Unshared clonotypes carried lower generation probabilities than those common to all four donors. Specimens sampled were limited to blood, with tissue repertoires likely differing.

Genomic DNA belonging to each subset was distributed in equal measure over several immunoSEQ plates. Sequencing used immunoSEQ multiplex PCR; TCRdb keeps in-frame clones, though not all of them. The sample holds 950,000 to 1,100,000 clones, around 75% seen once. The germline V gene has CDR1 SGHRS and CDR2 YFSETQ. V lost 4 bases and J lost 4; bases outside the gene matches: 3. This CDR3 contains 14 residues. Nashville, Tennessee was home to all donors, who were Caucasian adults. The sequenced sample was memory CD4+ T cells sorted from blood. Documented subset: CD45RA-negative fraction. The chain links TRBV5-1 to TRBJ1-4, with 8 bases matching TRBD1. The TCR sequence derives from a man between 18 and 35 years old in good health. The CDR3 sequence is CASSPGGFNEKLFF. In nucleotides, the CDR3 is TGCGCCAGCAGCCCAGGGGGCTTTAATGAAAAACTGTTTTTT.